These T cell receptor beta chains were read from a single sample in a study of chemoradiotherapy in HPV16-positive cancers. Using immunoSEQ multiplex PCR, the repertoire was profiled, and TCRdb retains in-frame clones only, with some absent. The data contain about 67,000 clones, roughly 86% of them seen just once; the ten biggest clones take up 4% to 4.5%. The sample was blood, taken from a patient who underwent chemoradiotherapy. These receptors were obtained from a human donor with HPV-associated anogenital cancer. The CDR3 runs from the conserved cysteine through the conserved F or W. The D gene is left open where the match is weak. Size values are once, few and many counts, or a class for expanded clones, and some rows have none.

size: NA; V: TRBV30; J: TRBJ1-5; D: NA; CDR3: CAWSVRGGSNQPQHF; DNA: TGTGCCTGGAGTGTTAGGGGTGGGAGCAATCAGCCCCAGCATTTT
size: NA; V: TRBV4-2; J: TRBJ2-7; D: NA; CDR3: CASSREDRNLYEQYF; DNA: TGTGCCAGCAGCAGAGAAGACAGAAACCTCTACGAGCAGTACTTC
size: NA; V: TRBV5-1; J: TRBJ1-1; D: NA; CDR3: CASSFSTGNTEAFF; DNA: TGCGCCAGCAGCTTTTCGACCGGGAACACTGAAGCTTTCTTT
size: NA; V: TRBV5-4; J: TRBJ1-2; D: NA; CDR3: CASSQENIGSGTYGYTF; DNA: TGTGCCAGCAGCCAAGAGAACATTGGGTCAGGGACTTATGGCTACACCTTC
size: few; V: TRBV6-5; J: TRBJ2-7; D: TRBD1; CDR3: CASSYSWDRGEQYF; DNA: TGTGCCAGCAGTTACTCCTGGGACAGGGGAGAGCAGTACTTC
size: once; V: TRBV11-2; J: TRBJ2-1; D: TRBD2; CDR3: CASSTRAGGSDEQFF; DNA: TGTGCCAGCAGCACTAGGGCGGGAGGGTCGGATGAGCAGTTCTTC
size: NA; V: TRBV19; J: TRBJ2-1; D: NA; CDR3: CASIGSYNEQFF; DNA: TGTGCCAGTATTGGGTCCTACAATGAGCAGTTCTTC
size: NA; V: TRBV19; J: TRBJ1-2; D: TRBD1; CDR3: CASSAGGYGYTF; DNA: TGTGCCAGTAGTGCAGGGGGCTATGGCTACACCTTC
size: NA; V: TRBV5-6; J: TRBJ2-3; D: NA; CDR3: CASSTRSTQYF; DNA: TGTGCCAGCAGCACGAGGAGTACGCAGTATTTT
size: NA; V: TRBV5-6; J: TRBJ2-1; D: NA; CDR3: CASSFPTREQFF; DNA: TGTGCCAGCAGCTTTCCGACTCGGGAGCAGTTCTTC
size: once; V: TRBV11-2; J: TRBJ1-2; D: NA; CDR3: CASSRKIDSPYTF; DNA: TGTGCCAGCAGCCGAAAAATAGACAGTCCCTACACCTTC
size: NA; V: TRBV4-1; J: TRBJ2-1; D: TRBD1; CDR3: CASSQGGTGSYNEQFF; DNA: TGCGCCAGCAGCCAAGGGGGGACAGGCTCCTACAATGAGCAGTTCTTC
size: NA; V: TRBV7-3; J: TRBJ2-1; D: TRBD1; CDR3: CASSLTPGQGGQFF; DNA: TGTGCCAGCAGCCTGACGCCGGGACAGGGAGGGCAGTTCTTC
size: NA; V: TRBV4-2; J: TRBJ2-7; D: NA; CDR3: CASSQDSRDGEQYF; DNA: TGTGCCAGCAGCCAAGATTCCAGGGACGGCGAGCAGTACTTC
size: NA; V: TRBV5-4; J: TRBJ2-1; D: TRBD2; CDR3: CASSFSGRGLNEQFF; DNA: TGTGCCAGCAGCTTTAGCGGGAGGGGTCTCAATGAGCAGTTCTTC
size: NA; V: TRBV5-1; J: TRBJ1-1; D: TRBD1; CDR3: CASSADRVGGLNTEAFF; DNA: TGCGCCAGCAGCGCGGACAGGGTAGGCGGTCTGAACACTGAAGCTTTCTTT
size: once; V: TRBV2; J: TRBJ1-5; D: TRBD1; CDR3: CASSTTGGGQPQHF; DNA: TGTGCCAGCAGTACCACAGGGGGCGGGCAGCCCCAGCATTTT
size: NA; V: TRBV29-1; J: TRBJ1-1; D: NA; CDR3: CSAVAGGRTEAFF; DNA: TGCAGCGCCGTTGCTGGGGGGCGTACTGAAGCTTTCTTT
size: few; V: TRBV11-1; J: TRBJ2-5; D: NA; CDR3: CASSLFLSETQYF; DNA: TGTGCCAGCAGCTTATTCCTATCAGAGACCCAGTACTTC
size: NA; V: TRBV5-1; J: TRBJ1-4; D: NA; CDR3: CASTLGGVDEKLFF; DNA: TGCGCCAGCACCCTCGGGGGGGTCGATGAAAAACTGTTTTTT
size: NA; V: TRBV28; J: TRBJ1-5; D: NA; CDR3: CASSPQASGNQPQHF; DNA: TGTGCCAGCAGTCCACAGGCTTCCGGCAATCAGCCCCAGCATTTT
size: once; V: TRBV6-4; J: TRBJ2-1; D: TRBD1; CDR3: CASRPATGHEQFF; DNA: TGTGCCAGCAGACCCGCGACAGGGCATGAGCAGTTCTTC
size: NA; V: TRBV5-1; J: TRBJ2-5; D: NA; CDR3: CASSLASTGRLETQYF; DNA: TGCGCCAGCAGCTTGGCCTCAACAGGGAGGCTTGAGACCCAGTACTTC
size: NA; V: TRBV4-2; J: TRBJ2-1; D: TRBD2; CDR3: CASSGSGGAYNEQFF; DNA: TGTGCCAGCAGCGGGAGCGGGGGGGCCTACAATGAGCAGTTCTTC
size: NA; V: TRBV7-9; J: TRBJ2-7; D: NA; CDR3: CASSFGLGAYEQYF; DNA: TGTGCCAGCAGCTTTGGGCTAGGGGCCTACGAGCAGTACTTC
size: NA; V: TRBV7-6; J: TRBJ2-5; D: NA; CDR3: CASSERETQYF; DNA: TGTGCCAGCAGCGAAAGGGAGACCCAGTACTTC
size: once; V: TRBV4-2; J: TRBJ2-1; D: NA; CDR3: CASSQDGASEWANEQFF; DNA: TGTGCCAGCAGCCAAGACGGGGCTAGCGAATGGGCCAATGAGCAGTTCTTC
size: NA; V: TRBV7-2; J: TRBJ2-7; D: NA; CDR3: CASSFLSGNYEQYF; DNA: TGTGCCAGCAGCTTTCTTTCAGGAAACTACGAGCAGTACTTC
size: NA; V: TRBV6-1; J: TRBJ2-3; D: NA; CDR3: CASTPTTDTQYF; DNA: TGTGCCAGCACCCCCACCACAGATACGCAGTATTTT
size: NA; V: TRBV11-2; J: TRBJ2-7; D: NA; CDR3: CASSLVPLYEQYF; DNA: TGTGCCAGCAGCTTAGTGCCCCTCTACGAGCAGTACTTC
size: NA; V: TRBV5-4; J: TRBJ1-2; D: TRBD1; CDR3: CASSSRGYGYGYTF; DNA: TGTGCCAGCAGCTCCAGGGGGTACGGGTATGGCTACACCTTC
size: once; V: TRBV30; J: TRBJ1-5; D: TRBD1; CDR3: CAWSGSAQGDQPQHF; DNA: TGTGCCTGGAGTGGGAGTGCTCAGGGGGACCAGCCCCAGCATTTT
size: NA; V: TRBV19; J: TRBJ1-1; D: NA; CDR3: CASSRVAGNTEAFF; DNA: TGTGCCAGTAGTCGGGTGGCGGGGAACACTGAAGCTTTCTTT
size: NA; V: TRBV21-1; J: TRBJ2-7; D: NA; CDR3: CASSKQGGLCYEQYF; DNA: TGTGCCAGCAGCAAACAGGGGGGCCTGTGTTACGAGCAGTACTTC
size: NA; V: TRBV5-1; J: TRBJ2-3; D: NA; CDR3: CASSLGGFGVTDTQYF; DNA: TGCGCCAGCAGCTTGGGTGGGTTCGGCGTTACAGATACGCAGTATTTT
size: once; V: TRBV5-1; J: TRBJ1-5; D: TRBD1; CDR3: CASSWTGPDQPQHF; DNA: TGCGCCAGCAGCTGGACAGGTCCCGATCAGCCCCAGCATTTT
size: NA; V: TRBV28; J: TRBJ1-1; D: NA; CDR3: CASIPPRGPEAFF; DNA: TGTGCCAGCATCCCCCCCCGAGGCCCTGAAGCTTTCTTT
size: NA; V: TRBV20-1; J: TRBJ2-3; D: NA; CDR3: CSAARDTQYF; DNA: TGCAGTGCCGCACGAGATACGCAGTATTTT
size: NA; V: TRBV7-6; J: TRBJ2-1; D: NA; CDR3: CASSLADGRYNEQFF; DNA: TGTGCCAGCAGCTTAGCGGACGGAAGATACAATGAGCAGTTCTTC
size: NA; V: TRBV7-9; J: TRBJ1-1; D: TRBD1; CDR3: CASSIRTGGVMNTEAFF; DNA: TGTGCCAGCAGCATCAGGACAGGGGGCGTTATGAACACTGAAGCTTTCTTT
size: NA; V: TRBV5-6; J: TRBJ2-1; D: TRBD2; CDR3: CASSVRGRSYNEQFF; DNA: TGTGCCAGCAGCGTACGCGGGAGATCCTACAATGAGCAGTTCTTC
size: NA; V: TRBV28; J: TRBJ2-3; D: NA; CDR3: CASSSGLDTQYF; DNA: TGTGCCAGCAGTTCAGGACTAGATACGCAGTATTTT
size: NA; V: TRBV27; J: TRBJ2-3; D: NA; CDR3: CASGAGTFTDTQYF; DNA: TGTGCCAGCGGGGCGGGTACTTTCACAGATACGCAGTATTTT
size: NA; V: TRBV4-1; J: TRBJ2-5; D: NA; CDR3: CASSQGNSWQETQYF; DNA: TGCGCCAGCAGCCAAGGTAATAGCTGGCAAGAGACCCAGTACTTC
size: NA; V: TRBV6-1; J: TRBJ2-1; D: NA; CDR3: CASSVRWDEQFF; DNA: TGTGCCAGCAGTGTTCGGTGGGATGAGCAGTTCTTC
size: NA; V: TRBV10-2; J: TRBJ1-5; D: NA; CDR3: CASSESTNSPQHF; DNA: TGCGCCAGCAGTGAGTCGACGAATTCGCCCCAGCATTTT
size: NA; V: TRBV5-1; J: TRBJ1-5; D: NA; CDR3: CASSPEGSNQPQHF; DNA: TGCGCCAGCAGCCCTGAGGGAAGCAATCAGCCCCAGCATTTT
size: NA; V: TRBV15; J: TRBJ2-1; D: NA; CDR3: CATSRDLRTAGEQFF; DNA: TGTGCCACCAGCAGAGATCTAAGGACCGCGGGTGAGCAGTTCTTC
size: NA; V: TRBV7-3; J: TRBJ1-2; D: NA; CDR3: CASSPGTDYGYTF; DNA: TGTGCCAGCAGCCCAGGGACCGACTATGGCTACACCTTC
size: NA; V: TRBV19; J: TRBJ2-5; D: NA; CDR3: CASSSGTLQETQYF; DNA: TGTGCCAGTAGTAGCGGGACTCTTCAAGAGACCCAGTACTTC
size: NA; V: TRBV7-9; J: TRBJ2-5; D: NA; CDR3: CASSFDTQETQYF; DNA: TGTGCCAGCAGCTTCGACACACAAGAGACCCAGTACTTC
size: NA; V: TRBV28; J: TRBJ2-3; D: TRBD2; CDR3: CASSLLRPGLAGYHRDTDTQYF; DNA: TGTGCCAGCAGTTTATTGCGTCCGGGACTAGCGGGATATCACCGAGACACAGATACGCAGTATTTT
size: NA; V: TRBV6-6; J: TRBJ1-1; D: NA; CDR3: CASAIGTSPTEAFF; DNA: TGTGCCAGCGCCATTGGGACATCGCCCACTGAAGCTTTCTTT
size: NA; V: TRBV18; J: TRBJ2-2; D: NA; CDR3: CASSLNAVTGELFF; DNA: TGTGCCAGCTCACTAAACGCGGTGACCGGGGAGCTGTTTTTT
size: NA; V: TRBV29-1; J: TRBJ1-1; D: NA; CDR3: CSGQVAEGSEAFF; DNA: TGCAGCGGACAGGTGGCTGAGGGCTCTGAAGCTTTCTTT
size: NA; V: TRBV7-8; J: TRBJ1-5; D: TRBD1; CDR3: CASSLEDRVNQPQHF; DNA: TGTGCCAGCAGCTTGGAGGACAGGGTCAATCAGCCCCAGCATTTT
size: NA; V: TRBV27; J: TRBJ2-1; D: TRBD2; CDR3: CASSSYRGNMLASGRNEQFF; DNA: TGTGCCAGCAGTTCATACAGGGGGAATATGTTGGCTAGCGGGAGGAATGAGCAGTTCTTC
size: NA; V: TRBV19; J: TRBJ2-2; D: NA; CDR3: CASTRRLGGELFF; DNA: TGTGCCAGTACTAGGCGGTTGGGCGGGGAGCTGTTTTTT
size: NA; V: TRBV7-2; J: TRBJ2-2; D: TRBD1; CDR3: CASSLRGRDTGELFF; DNA: TGTGCCAGCAGCTTGAGGGGGCGGGACACCGGGGAGCTGTTTTTT